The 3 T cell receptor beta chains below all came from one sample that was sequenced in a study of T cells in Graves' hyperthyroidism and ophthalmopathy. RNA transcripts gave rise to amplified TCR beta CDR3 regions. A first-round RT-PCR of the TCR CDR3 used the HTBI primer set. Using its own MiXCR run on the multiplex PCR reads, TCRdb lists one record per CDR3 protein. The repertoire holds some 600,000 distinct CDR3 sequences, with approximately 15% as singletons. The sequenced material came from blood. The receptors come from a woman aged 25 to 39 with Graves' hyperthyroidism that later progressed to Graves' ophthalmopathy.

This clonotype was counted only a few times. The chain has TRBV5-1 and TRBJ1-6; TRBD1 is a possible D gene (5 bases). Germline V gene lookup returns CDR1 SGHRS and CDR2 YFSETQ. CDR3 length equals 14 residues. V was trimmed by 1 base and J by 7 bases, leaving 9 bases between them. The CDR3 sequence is CASSLPQGNSPLHF. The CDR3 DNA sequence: TGCGCCAGCAGCTTGCCTCAGGGCAATTCACCCCTCCACTTT.

This CDR3 is CASSLDRDTNEKLFF. As DNA, the CDR3 is TGTGCCAGCAGCTTAGACCGGGATACGAATGAAAAACTGTTTTTT. The gene calls are TRBV11-3 and TRBJ1-4, with D hard to call. Trimming cost V 0 bases and J 5 bases, with 10 bases left between them. This CDR3 is 15 amino acids long. CDR1 and CDR2 from the germline V gene are SGHNT and YENEEA.

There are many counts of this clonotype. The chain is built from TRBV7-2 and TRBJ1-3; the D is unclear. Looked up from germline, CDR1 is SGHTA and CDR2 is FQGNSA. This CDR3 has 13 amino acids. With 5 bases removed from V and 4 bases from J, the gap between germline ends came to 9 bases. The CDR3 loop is CASSPGLGNTIYF. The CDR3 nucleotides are TGTGCCAGCAGCCCCGGACTCGGAAACACCATATATTTT.